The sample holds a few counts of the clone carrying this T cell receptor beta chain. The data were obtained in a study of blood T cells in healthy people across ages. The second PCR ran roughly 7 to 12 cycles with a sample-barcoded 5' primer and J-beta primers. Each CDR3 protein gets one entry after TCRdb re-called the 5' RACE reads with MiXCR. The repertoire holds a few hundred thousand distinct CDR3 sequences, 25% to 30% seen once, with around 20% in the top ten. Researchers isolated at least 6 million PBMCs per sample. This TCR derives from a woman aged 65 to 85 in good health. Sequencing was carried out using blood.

In DNA form, the CDR3 reads TGTGCCAGCAAAAGCTATTCGGTCACTGAAGCTTTCTTT. It translates to CASKSYSVTEAFF. This chain uses TRBV7-2 with TRBJ1-1; D is unclear. CDR3 length: 13 residues. Looked up from germline, CDR1 is SGHTA and CDR2 is FQGNSA. Trimming shortened V by 7 bases and J by 4 bases, and 13 bases separated the two germline ends.